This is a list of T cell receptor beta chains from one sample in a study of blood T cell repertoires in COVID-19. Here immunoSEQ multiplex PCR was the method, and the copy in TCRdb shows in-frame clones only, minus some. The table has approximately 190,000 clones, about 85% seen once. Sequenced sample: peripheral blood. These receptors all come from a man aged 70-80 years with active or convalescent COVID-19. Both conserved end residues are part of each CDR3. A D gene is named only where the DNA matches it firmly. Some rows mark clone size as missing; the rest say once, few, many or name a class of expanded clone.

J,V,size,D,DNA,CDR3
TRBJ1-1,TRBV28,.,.,TGTGCCAGCAGTTTGGAAGGGACACTAGCTTTCTTT,CASSLEGTLAFF
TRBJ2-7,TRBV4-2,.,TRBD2,TGTGCCAGCAGCCAAGATAAGCGGGAACATATTAGTAACTACGAGCAGTACTTC,CASSQDKREHISNYEQYF
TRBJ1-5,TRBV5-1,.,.,TGCGCCAGCGCTTACAGGGTAGGAGAGTATCAGCCCCAGCATTTT,CASAYRVGEYQPQHF
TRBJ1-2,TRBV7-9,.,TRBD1,TGTGCCAGCAGCGCCTACGGACAGGCCTATGGCTACACCTTC,CASSAYGQAYGYTF
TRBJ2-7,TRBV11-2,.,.,TGTGCCAGCAGCTTAGATGCGGGGCTTAGAAAGAGGGGCGAGCAGTACTTC,CASSLDAGLRKRGEQYF
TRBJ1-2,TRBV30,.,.,TGTGCCTGGAGTGAGAGTATTCACTATGGCTACACCTTC,CAWSESIHYGYTF
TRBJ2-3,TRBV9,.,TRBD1,TGTGCCAGCAGCGTGACGACAGGGACGACAGATACGCAGTATTTT,CASSVTTGTTDTQYF
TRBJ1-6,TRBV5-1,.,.,TGCGCCAGCAGCTTGGTTGGGGGCGCCTATAATTCACCCCTCCACTTT,CASSLVGGAYNSPLHF
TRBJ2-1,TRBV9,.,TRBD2,TGTGCCAGCAGCGTCCATGGGCTAGCGGGAGGCCGAAATGAGCAGTTCTTC,CASSVHGLAGGRNEQFF
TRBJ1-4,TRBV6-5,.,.,TGTGCCACGGGGGGGCGCGCTGGTAATGAAAAACTGTTTTTT,CATGGRAGNEKLFF
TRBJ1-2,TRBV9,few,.,TGTGCCAGCAGCGTAGGGGCAGGGTTAAGTGGCTACACCTTC,CASSVGAGLSGYTF
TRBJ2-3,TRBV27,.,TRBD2,TGTGCCAGCAGTTCGGGACTAGCGGGTTGGGATACGCAGTATTTT,CASSSGLAGWDTQYF
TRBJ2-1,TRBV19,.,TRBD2,TGTGCCAGTACCGGCAGCCGCGGGAGTTTGTACAATGAGCAGTTCTTC,CASTGSRGSLYNEQFF
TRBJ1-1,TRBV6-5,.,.,TGTGCCAGCAAAGCCCAGGGCACCAGTGGAACTGAAGCTTTCTTT,CASKAQGTSGTEAFF
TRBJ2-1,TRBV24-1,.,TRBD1,TGTGCCACCAGTGACGGACAGGGGGCTTGGAATGAGCAGTTCTTC,CATSDGQGAWNEQFF
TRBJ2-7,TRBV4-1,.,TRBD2,TGCGCCAGCAGCCAAGGCGGGGGGGCAAACTACGAGCAGTACTTC,CASSQGGGANYEQYF
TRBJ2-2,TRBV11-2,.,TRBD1,TGTGCCAGCAGCTTTGACAGGGCGAACACCGGGGAGCTGTTTTTT,CASSFDRANTGELFF
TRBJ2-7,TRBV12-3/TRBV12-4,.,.,TGTGCCAGCAGTTTAACGGACAGAGAGCAGTACTTC,CASSLTDREQYF
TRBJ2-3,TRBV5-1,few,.,TGCGCCAGCAAAATTAGCGGCACAGATACGCAGTATTTT,CASKISGTDTQYF
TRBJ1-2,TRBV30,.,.,TGTGCCTGGAGTGCGGACAGCCCGGATCTGAACTATGGCTACACCTTC,CAWSADSPDLNYGYTF
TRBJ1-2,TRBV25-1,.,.,TGTGCCAGCAGTGAACAGAGCGGTGGGTCGCCGAATGGCTACACCTTC,CASSEQSGGSPNGYTF
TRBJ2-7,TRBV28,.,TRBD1,TGTGCCAGCAGAAGCACAGGGGCCTCCTACGAGCAGTACTTC,CASRSTGASYEQYF
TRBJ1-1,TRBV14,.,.,TGTGCCAGCAGCCAAGAGGTTCCGGGCACTGAAGCTTTCTTT,CASSQEVPGTEAFF
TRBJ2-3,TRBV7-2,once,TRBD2,TGTGCCAGCAGCTTACGTTCTAGCGGGAGCACAGATACGCAGTATTTT,CASSLRSSGSTDTQYF
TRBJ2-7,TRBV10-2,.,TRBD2,TGCGCCAGCAGTGATAGTAGAACTAGCGGATTCTCCTACGAGCAGTACTTC,CASSDSRTSGFSYEQYF
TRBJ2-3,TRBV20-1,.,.,TGCAGTCCCCAGGGGGGAGATACGCAGTATTTT,CSPQGGDTQYF
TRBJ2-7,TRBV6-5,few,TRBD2,TGTGCCAGCAGTTTCGGGGGACTAGCGGGAAGCTACGAGCAGTACTTC,CASSFGGLAGSYEQYF
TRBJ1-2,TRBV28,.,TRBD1,TGTGCCAGCAGTTTATGGTCCCGGGACAGGGACGGCTACACCTTC,CASSLWSRDRDGYTF
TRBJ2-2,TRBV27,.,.,TGTGCCAGCAGTTGGGGGGAAACCGGGGAGCTGTTTTTT,CASSWGETGELFF
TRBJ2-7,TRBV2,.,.,TGTGCCAGCAGTGAAGCGAGGGGGGGCGAGCAGTACTTC,CASSEARGGEQYF
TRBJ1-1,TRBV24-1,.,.,TGTGCCACCAGCACAGGGATGGGAACTGAAGCTTTCTTT,CATSTGMGTEAFF